This passage covers 32 T cell receptor beta chains from one sample sequenced in a study of blood T cell repertoires in COVID-19. Profiling relied on immunoSEQ multiplex PCR, and the TCRdb table lists in-frame clones only, not all of them. The sample records 70,000 or so clones, about nine tenths being singletons. The sequencing sample was made of peripheral blood. The receptors were gathered from a man in his thirties or forties with acute or convalescent COVID-19.

This rearrangement joins TRBV5-1 to TRBJ1-2; 8 nucleotides match TRBD1. The CDR3 spans 15 residues. After removal of 4 bases from V and 3 bases from J, the junction contained 8 bases not matched to a gene. Germline CDR1 and CDR2: SGHRS and YFSETQ. CDR3 loop: CASSPEAGGYYGYTF. The CDR3 nucleotides are TGCGCCAGCAGCCCGGAGGCAGGGGGCTACTATGGCTACACCTTC.

The chain combines TRBV5-1 with TRBJ2-2; D might be TRBD1 (5 bases). In germline, CDR1 is SGHRS, CDR2 YFSETQ. Trimming shortened V by 3 bases and J by 1 base, and 10 bases separated the two germline ends. This CDR3 comprises 15 residues. In nucleotides, the CDR3 is TGCGCCAGCAGCTCATTGGGGCAGAACACCGGGGAGCTGTTTTTT. This sequence encodes CASSSLGQNTGELFF. The variable domain in full, with the rest retrieved from reference TRBV5-1 and TRBJ2-2, is KAGVTQTPRYLIKTRGQQVTLSCSPISGHRSVSWYQQTPGQGLQFLFEYFSETQRNKGNFPGRFSGRQFSNSRSEMNVSTLELGDSALYLCASSSLGQNTGELFFGEGSRLTVL.

V is TRBV2 and J is TRBJ2-3; a possible D gene is TRBD1 (6 bases). Trimming pared 6 bases from V and 5 bases from J, leaving 9 bases between. The CDR3 runs to 12 residues. Germline V CDR1 and CDR2: SNHLY, FYNNEI. This chain's CDR3 is CASRVQGDTQYF. In DNA form, the CDR3 reads TGTGCCAGCAGGGTACAGGGAGATACGCAGTATTTT.

The chain is built from TRBV9 and TRBJ1-4, with D perhaps matching TRBD1 (5 bases). Trimming cost V 1 base and J 8 bases, with 15 bases left between them. Germline CDR1 and CDR2: SGDLS and YYNGEE. The CDR3 has 15 residues. The CDR3 DNA reads as TGTGCCAGCAGCGTAAATTTGGGGACTGGGGAAAAACTGTTTTTT. Amino acid sequence: CASSVNLGTGEKLFF.

Notes on this clone: This may arise from a read error, as a much more abundant clone is one base away. The rearrangement joins TRBV9 to TRBJ1-5; the D gene is possibly TRBD1 (6 bases). Germline V gene sequence: CDR1 SGDLS, CDR2 YYNGEE. CDR3 length equals 14 residues. V was clipped by 4 bases and J by 0 bases, with 8 bases between them. The CDR3 DNA reads as TGTGCCAGCAGCCGGACAGATAGCAATCAGCCCCAGCATTTT. This encodes CASSRTDSNQPQHF.

J is TRBJ1-5 and V is TRBV18, with D possibly being TRBD1 (6 bases). CDR1 KGHSH and CDR2 LQKENI come from the germline V gene. The CDR3 length is 13 residues. Trimming took off 4 bases at V and 11 bases at J, with 15 bases between the two ends. The CDR3 loop is CASSLDRSTAQHF. For the CDR3, the DNA is TGTGCCAGCTCACTTGACAGGTCCACGGCCCAGCATTTT. Variable domain in full (rest from reference TRBV18 and TRBJ1-5): NAGVMQNPRHLVRRRGQEARLRCSPMKGHSHVYWYRQLPEEGLKFMVYLQKENIIDESGMPKERFSAEFPKEGPSILRIQQVVRGDSAAYFCASSLDRSTAQHFGDGTRLSIL.

This sequence joins TRBV25-1 and TRBJ2-1; TRBD1 might be the D (6 bases). Trimming cost V 1 base and J 7 bases, with 17 bases left between them. The CDR3 totals 16 residues. Germline CDR1 MGHDK, CDR2 SYGVNS. CDR3 in amino acids: CASSESEWGLRNEQFF. CDR3 DNA: TGTGCCAGCAGTGAATCGGAGTGGGGGCTAAGGAATGAGCAGTTCTTC.

For the CDR3, the DNA is TGTGCCAGCAGCTTATCCGCGGGGGTGGGCTCGAGGTCACCCCTCCACTTT. Translated, it gives CASSLSAGVGSRSPLHF. The chain recombines TRBV7-8 with TRBJ1-6, with D possibly matching TRBD1 (5 bases). This CDR3 has 17 amino acids. V gave up 2 bases and J gave up 10 bases, with 21 bases separating them. Germline values: CDR1 SGHVS, CDR2 FQNEAQ.

The V call is TRBV5-1, the J call TRBJ2-2, with 8 bases aligning to TRBD1. V lost 4 bases to trimming and J lost 4 bases; unmatched junction nucleotides: 6. CDR1 SGHRS and CDR2 YFSETQ come from the germline V gene. The CDR3 runs to 15 residues. CDR3 amino acids: CASSPGTGSTGELFF. The CDR3 DNA reads TGCGCCAGCAGCCCCGGGACAGGCAGCACCGGGGAGCTGTTTTTT.

This clone was seen a single time. The chain employs TRBV3-1 (or the pseudogene TRBV3-2) and TRBJ1-2, with D possibly being TRBD1 (6 bases). This CDR3 region has 13 residues. The germline CDR1 and CDR2 sequences are LGHDT and YNNKEL (reference sequence). The V and J ends lost 1 base and 8 bases respectively, with 11 bases between them. The CDR3 here is CASSQVQGSGYTF. CDR3 DNA sequence: TGTGCCAGCAGCCAAGTACAGGGCTCGGGCTACACCTTC.

The rearrangement links TRBV18 to TRBJ1-4, with 7 bases identical to TRBD1. The germline CDR1 and CDR2 sequences are KGHSH and LQKENI. The junction had 10 bases not matched to a gene; V was cut back by 5 bases and J by 7 bases. The CDR3 has 15 residues. The CDR3 loop reads CASSSNRGSGEKLFF. CDR3 in DNA: TGTGCCAGCTCATCGAACAGGGGTAGCGGTGAAAAACTGTTTTTT.

The genes are TRBV2 and TRBJ2-2; 7 nucleotides line up with TRBD1. This CDR3 is 15 amino acids long. V lost 5 bases and J lost 0; bases outside the gene matches: 3. Germline values: CDR1 SNHLY, CDR2 FYNNEI. The CDR3 nucleotides are TGTGCCAGCAGTCGGGGACAGTCGAACACCGGGGAGCTGTTTTTT. Protein sequence: CASSRGQSNTGELFF.

The chain links TRBV30 to TRBJ2-7; D unclear. The CDR3 sequence is 14 residues long. V was trimmed by 2 bases and J by 0 bases, leaving 11 bases between them. Germline loops: CDR1 GTSNPN, CDR2 SVGIG (reference sequence). CDR3 in DNA: TGTGCCTGGAGTCCCCAACTACCCTCCTACGAGCAGTACTTC. It translates to CAWSPQLPSYEQYF.

Only one count was recorded for this clone. The CDR3 sequence is CASSQVTGNTGELFF. The CDR3 nucleotides are TGTGCCAGCTCACAGGTCACAGGGAACACCGGGGAGCTGTTTTTT. The rearrangement joins TRBV18 to TRBJ2-2; TRBD1 is a possible D gene (5 bases). The CDR3 runs to 15 residues. CDR1 and CDR2 from the germline V gene are KGHSH and LQKENI. V shed 4 bases and J shed 1 base, with 10 bases lying between them.

This sequence joins TRBV6-5 and TRBJ2-7; 7 nucleotides agree with TRBD2. The V gene's germline CDR1 is MNHEY and CDR2 SVGAGI. The CDR3 length is 13 residues. V shed 6 bases, J shed 6 bases, and the junction held 8 bases outside the gene matches. The CDR3 DNA follows: TGTGCCAGCAGACGAGGACTAGTAACCGAGCAGTACTTC. This translates into CASRRGLVTEQYF.

The rearrangement links TRBV2 to TRBJ2-5, with D perhaps TRBD2 (7 bases). Trimming removed 3 bases from V and 1 base from J, with 18 bases in between. Germline CDR1 SNHLY, CDR2 FYNNEI. There are 17 residues in the CDR3. The CDR3 DNA sequence: TGTGCCAGCAGTGATCCGGTCGGACTAGGGGGCCAAGAGACCCAGTACTTC. It yields the protein CASSDPVGLGGQETQYF.

The chain combines TRBV19 with TRBJ1-5; 8 positions match TRBD1. Germline V lookup: CDR1 LNHDA, CDR2 SQIVND (reference sequence). Germline trimming cut 4 bases from V and 0 bases from J; bases unmatched to any gene: 8. The CDR3 has 17 residues. As DNA, the CDR3 is TGTGCCAGTAGTACCCTGGGACAGGTGGATAGCAATCAGCCCCAGCATTTT. The encoded protein is CASSTLGQVDSNQPQHF.

The rearrangement joins TRBV6-1 to TRBJ2-3; tentatively, D is TRBD2 (5 bases). Germline lookup yields CDR1 MNHNS and CDR2 SASEGT. The CDR3 is 16 amino acids. The ends were cut back, 3 bases at V and 0 bases at J, with 13 bases in the middle. In nucleotides, the CDR3 is TGTGCCAGCAGTGATGGAGGAGTTCAAAGCACAGATACGCAGTATTTT. This translates into CASSDGGVQSTDTQYF.

V gene TRBV6-6 combines with J gene TRBJ1-5, with D perhaps matching TRBD1 (6 bases). Trimming cost V 2 bases and J 5 bases, with 16 bases left between them. This CDR3 contains 16 residues. Germline CDR1 MNHNY, CDR2 SVGAGI (reference sequence). Here the CDR3 DNA reads TGTGCCAGCAGTTACCCAATAAAACAGGGTCATCAGCCCCAGCATTTT. Translated, it gives CASSYPIKQGHQPQHF.

This chain uses TRBV28 with TRBJ1-4, with D unresolved. V lost 2 bases, J lost 10 bases, and 20 bases lay in between. CDR1 is MDHEN, CDR2 SYDVKM, per germline. The length of the CDR3 is 16 residues. The CDR3 bases are TGTGCCAGCAGTTTAACTAACGGAGGTGCCGTAGGAAAACTGTTTTTT. Translation gives CASSLTNGGAVGKLFF.

The sample holds a few counts of this clone. The V gene is TRBV20-1, the J gene TRBJ2-7, with 7 bases matching TRBD1. V lost 3 bases and J lost 1; bases outside the gene matches: 9. Germline CDR1 and CDR2: DFQATT and SNEGSKA (reference sequence). This CDR3 contains 15 residues. The CDR3 bases are TGCAGTGCTAGTGATATAAGGGGGCCTTCCTACGAGCAGTACTTC. Translated: CSASDIRGPSYEQYF.

The chain combines TRBV25-1 with TRBJ1-2; unclear D gene. The V and J ends lost 1 base and 8 bases respectively, with 8 bases between them. Germline lookup yields CDR1 MGHDK and CDR2 SYGVNS. The CDR3 is 12 amino acids. CDR3 sequence reads: CASSELVGGYTF. The CDR3 coding sequence is TGTGCCAGCAGTGAATTGGTTGGCGGCTACACCTTC.

This rearrangement joins TRBV29-1 to TRBJ2-3; 9 bases agree with TRBD2. The CDR3 is 13 amino acids. The germline V gene has CDR1 SQVTM and CDR2 ANQGSEA. V shed 6 bases and J 5 bases; nucleotides not matched to a gene: 6. CDR3 residues: CSVAAGGEDTQYF. DNA for the CDR3: TGCAGCGTGGCCGCGGGAGGGGAAGATACGCAGTATTTT.

The chain has TRBV7-8 and TRBJ1-2; TRBD1 matches at 11 bases. Germline CDR1 and CDR2: SGHVS and FQNEAQ. J lost 3 bases, V lost 2 bases, and 8 bases had no gene match. The CDR3 consists of 17 residues. CDR3: CASSLRGQGGIYYGYTF. In DNA, the CDR3 is TGTGCCAGCAGCTTAAGGGGACAGGGGGGCATTTACTATGGCTACACCTTC.

The CDR3 DNA follows: TGCGCCAGCAGTGGCGGCAGCCAAACCCAAAATTCACCCCTCCACTTT. It specifies CASSGGSQTQNSPLHF. This chain connects TRBV5-1 to TRBJ1-6; no firm D call. The ends were cut back, 5 bases at V and 7 bases at J, with 19 bases in the middle. The CDR3 is 16 residues long. From germline, CDR1 is SGHRS and CDR2 YFSETQ.

V usage is TRBV6-2 or TRBV6-3 and J usage is TRBJ2-1, with 10 bases matching TRBD2. From germline, CDR1 is MNHEY and CDR2 SVGEGT. With V trimmed by 4 bases and J by 5 bases, 5 bases remained unmatched. This CDR3 has 15 residues. The CDR3 bases are TGTGCCAGCAGTTTGCTAGCGGGGGCAAACAATGAGCAGTTCTTC. Encoded protein: CASSLLAGANNEQFF.

This clone was seen once. The chain links TRBV18 to TRBJ2-7; D is perhaps TRBD1 (6 bases). The CDR3 contains 14 residues. Germline-derived CDR1 and CDR2 are KGHSH and LQKENI. Trimming pared 2 bases from V and 6 bases from J, leaving 14 bases between. This CDR3 is CASSPGTSKVEQYF. The CDR3 DNA is TGTGCCAGCTCACCAGGGACATCGAAGGTCGAGCAGTACTTC.

V and J are TRBV10-2 and TRBJ2-7; 11 bases line up with TRBD2. The CDR3 is 14 residues long. Germline V gene data show CDR1 as WSHSY and CDR2 as SAAADI. J gave up 6 bases and V 6 bases, and 7 bases lay outside the gene matches. CDR3 sequence: CASRSLAGVPEQYF. In DNA form, the CDR3 reads TGCGCCAGCAGATCACTAGCGGGAGTCCCCGAGCAGTACTTC.

The V call is TRBV6-5, the J call TRBJ2-5; 9 nucleotides align to TRBD1. Per germline, CDR1 MNHEY and CDR2 SVGAGI. V lost 6 bases to trimming and J lost 5 bases; unmatched junction nucleotides: 10. The CDR3 totals 15 residues. The CDR3 region has the DNA TGTGCCAGCAGATTACGGGGGACAGGGAGCGAGACCCAGTACTTC. Protein product: CASRLRGTGSETQYF.

This clone was seen a few times. The chain combines TRBV5-1 with TRBJ2-7, with D perhaps matching TRBD2 (6 bases). Germline V gives CDR1 SGHRS, CDR2 YFSETQ. Deletions cut 4 bases from V and 11 bases from J, with 19 bases between. CDR3 size: 13 residues. In nucleotides, the CDR3 is TGCGCCAGCAGCCCCTTCGGCGGGATCACTAAGTACGTC. Encoded protein: CASSPFGGITKYV.

The chain uses TRBV5-1 and TRBJ2-3; 9 bases are a match to TRBD1. Germline V lookup: CDR1 SGHRS, CDR2 YFSETQ. Losses at the gene ends were 5 bases for V and 0 bases for J; bases not matched to a gene: 10. The CDR3 runs to 17 residues. In nucleotides, the CDR3 is TGCGCCAGCAGATCCACACTTGGGACAGGGAGCACAGATACGCAGTATTTT. Its translation is CASRSTLGTGSTDTQYF.

CDR3 nucleotides: TGTGCCAGCAGCTTGCGGACAGGGCCCCGTGAAAAACTGTTTTTT. As protein: CASSLRTGPREKLFF. This sequence joins TRBV5-6 and TRBJ1-4; 8 bases match TRBD1. The CDR3 consists of 15 residues. Germline V CDR1 and CDR2: SGHDT, YYEEEE. V lost 1 base, J lost 7 bases, and 6 bases stayed unmatched.